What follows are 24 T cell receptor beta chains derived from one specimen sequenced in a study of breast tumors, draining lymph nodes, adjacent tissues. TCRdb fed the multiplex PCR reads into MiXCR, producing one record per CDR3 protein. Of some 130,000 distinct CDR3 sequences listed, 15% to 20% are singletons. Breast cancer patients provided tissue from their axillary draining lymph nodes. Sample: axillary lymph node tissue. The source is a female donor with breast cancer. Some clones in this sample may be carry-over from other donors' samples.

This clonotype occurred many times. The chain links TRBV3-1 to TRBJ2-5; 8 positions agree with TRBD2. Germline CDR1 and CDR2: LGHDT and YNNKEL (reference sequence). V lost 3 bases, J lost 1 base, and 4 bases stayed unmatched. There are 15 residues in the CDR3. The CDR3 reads CASSQKRGLQETQYF. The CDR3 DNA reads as TGTGCCAGCAGCCAGAAGCGGGGGCTCCAAGAGACCCAGTACTTC.

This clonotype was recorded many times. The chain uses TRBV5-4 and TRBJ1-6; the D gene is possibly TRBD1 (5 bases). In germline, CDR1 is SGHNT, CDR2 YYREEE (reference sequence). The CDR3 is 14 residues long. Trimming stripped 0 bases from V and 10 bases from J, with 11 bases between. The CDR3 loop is CASSLDQGRSPLHF. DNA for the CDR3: TGTGCCAGCAGCTTGGACCAGGGAAGGTCACCCCTCCACTTT.

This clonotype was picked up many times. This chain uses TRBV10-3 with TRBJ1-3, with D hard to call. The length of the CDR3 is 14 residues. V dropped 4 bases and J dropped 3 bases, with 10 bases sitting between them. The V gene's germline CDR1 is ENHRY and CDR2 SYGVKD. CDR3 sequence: CAISAYGSGNTIYF. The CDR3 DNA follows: TGTGCCATCAGTGCCTATGGGAGTGGAAACACCATATATTTT.

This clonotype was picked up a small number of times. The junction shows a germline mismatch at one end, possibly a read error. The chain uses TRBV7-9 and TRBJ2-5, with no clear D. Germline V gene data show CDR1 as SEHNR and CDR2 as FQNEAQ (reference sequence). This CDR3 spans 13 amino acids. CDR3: CGSSPAVRETQYF. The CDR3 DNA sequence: TGTGGCAGCAGCCCGGCGGTTCGAGAGACCCAGTACTTC.

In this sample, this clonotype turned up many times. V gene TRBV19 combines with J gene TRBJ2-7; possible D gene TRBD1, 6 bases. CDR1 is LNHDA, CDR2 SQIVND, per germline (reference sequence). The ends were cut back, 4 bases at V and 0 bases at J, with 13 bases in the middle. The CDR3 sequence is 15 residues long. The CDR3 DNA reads TGTGCCAGTAGTACCTCGACAGGAAACTCCTACGAGCAGTACTTC. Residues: CASSTSTGNSYEQYF.

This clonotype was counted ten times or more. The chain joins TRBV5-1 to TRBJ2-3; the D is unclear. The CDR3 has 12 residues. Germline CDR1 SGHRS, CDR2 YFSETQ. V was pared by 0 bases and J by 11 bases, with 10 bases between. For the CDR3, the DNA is TGCGCCAGCAGCTTGGAACAGAGGAGGCAGTATTTT. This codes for CASSLEQRRQYF.

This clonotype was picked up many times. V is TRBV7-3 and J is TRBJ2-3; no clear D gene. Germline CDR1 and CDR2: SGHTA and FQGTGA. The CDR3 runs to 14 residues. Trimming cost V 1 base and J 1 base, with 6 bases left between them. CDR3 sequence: CASSLMAGTDTQYF. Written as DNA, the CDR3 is TGTGCCAGCAGCTTAATGGCTGGCACAGATACGCAGTATTTT. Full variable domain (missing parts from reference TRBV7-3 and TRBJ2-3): GAGVSQTPSNKVTEKGKYVELRCDPISGHTALYWYRQSLGQGPEFLIYFQGTGAADDSGLPNDRFFAVRPEGSVSTLKIQRTERGDSAVYLCASSLMAGTDTQYFGPGTRLTVL.

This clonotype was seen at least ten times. CDR3: CASSVVRTGTNSPLHF. The CDR3 DNA is TGTGCCAGCAGTGTAGTTCGTACTGGGACCAATTCACCCCTCCACTTT. J is TRBJ1-6 and V is TRBV27; D possibly corresponds to TRBD1 (5 bases). CDR1 MNHEY and CDR2 SMNVEV come from the germline V gene (reference sequence). V shed 5 bases and J shed 7 bases, with 18 bases lying between them. This CDR3 is 16 amino acids long.

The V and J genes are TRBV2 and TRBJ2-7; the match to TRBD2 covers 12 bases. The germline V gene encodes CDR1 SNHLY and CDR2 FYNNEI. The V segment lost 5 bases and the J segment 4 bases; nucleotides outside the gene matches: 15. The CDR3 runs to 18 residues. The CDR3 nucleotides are TGTGCCAGCAGTATCGGGACTAGCGGGCCTCCACTCTTTTACGAGCAGTACTTC. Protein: CASSIGTSGPPLFYEQYF.

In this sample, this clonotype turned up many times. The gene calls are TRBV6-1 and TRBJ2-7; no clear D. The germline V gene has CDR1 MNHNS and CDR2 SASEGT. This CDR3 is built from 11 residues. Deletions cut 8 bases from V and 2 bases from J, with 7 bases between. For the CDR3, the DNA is TGTGCCAGCGATGCGGCCTACGAGCAGTACTTC. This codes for CASDAAYEQYF.

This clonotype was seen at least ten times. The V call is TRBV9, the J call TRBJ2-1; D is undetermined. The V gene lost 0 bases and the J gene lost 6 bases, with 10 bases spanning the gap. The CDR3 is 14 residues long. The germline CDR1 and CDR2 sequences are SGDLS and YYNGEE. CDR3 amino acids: CASSVVYRGNEQFF. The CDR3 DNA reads TGTGCCAGCAGCGTAGTGTACCGCGGCAATGAGCAGTTCTTC.

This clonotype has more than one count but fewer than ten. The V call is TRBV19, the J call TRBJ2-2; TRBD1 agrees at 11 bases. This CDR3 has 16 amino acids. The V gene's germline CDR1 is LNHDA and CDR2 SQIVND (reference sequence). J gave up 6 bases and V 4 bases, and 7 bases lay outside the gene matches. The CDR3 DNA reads TGTGCCAGTAGTAACCGGGACAGGGGGAAAGCCGGGGAGCTGTTTTTT. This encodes CASSNRDRGKAGELFF.

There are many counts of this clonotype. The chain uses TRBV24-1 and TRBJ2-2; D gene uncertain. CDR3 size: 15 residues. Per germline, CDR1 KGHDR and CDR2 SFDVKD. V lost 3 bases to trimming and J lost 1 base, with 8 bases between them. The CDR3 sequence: CATSDQQENTGELFF. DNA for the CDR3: TGTGCCACCAGTGATCAGCAGGAGAACACCGGGGAGCTGTTTTTT.

This CDR3 reads CASRSPLSGGPQETQYF. The CDR3 bases are TGTGCCAGCAGGTCGCCTCTCTCGGGGGGCCCCCAAGAGACCCAGTACTTC. This chain joins TRBV6-2 or TRBV6-3 and TRBJ2-5; possible D gene TRBD2, 7 bases. Germline V gene sequence: CDR1 MNHEY, CDR2 SVGEGT. The CDR3 is 17 amino acids. The V and J ends lost 6 bases and 1 base respectively, with 21 bases between them.

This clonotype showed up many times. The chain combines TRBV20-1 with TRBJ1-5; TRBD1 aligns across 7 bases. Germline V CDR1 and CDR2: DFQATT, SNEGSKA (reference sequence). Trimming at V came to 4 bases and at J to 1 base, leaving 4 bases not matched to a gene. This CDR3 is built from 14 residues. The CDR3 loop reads CSAKQGLSNQPQHF. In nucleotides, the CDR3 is TGCAGTGCTAAACAGGGGTTAAGCAATCAGCCCCAGCATTTT.

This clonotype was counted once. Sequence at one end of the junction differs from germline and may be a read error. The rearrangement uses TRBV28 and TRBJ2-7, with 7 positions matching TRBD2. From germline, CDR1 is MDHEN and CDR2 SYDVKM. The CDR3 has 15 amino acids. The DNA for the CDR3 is TGTGCCAGCAGTTTGACCTACGGGAGGTCCTACGGGCAGTACTTC. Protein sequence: CASSLTYGRSYGQYF.

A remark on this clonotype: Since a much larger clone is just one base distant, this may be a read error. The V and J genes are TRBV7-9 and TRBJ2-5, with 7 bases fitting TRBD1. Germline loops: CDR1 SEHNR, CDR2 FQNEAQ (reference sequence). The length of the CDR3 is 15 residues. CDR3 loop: CVSSWGQFEQETQYF. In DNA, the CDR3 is TGTGTCAGCAGCTGGGGACAGTTTGAACAAGAGACCCAGTACTTC.

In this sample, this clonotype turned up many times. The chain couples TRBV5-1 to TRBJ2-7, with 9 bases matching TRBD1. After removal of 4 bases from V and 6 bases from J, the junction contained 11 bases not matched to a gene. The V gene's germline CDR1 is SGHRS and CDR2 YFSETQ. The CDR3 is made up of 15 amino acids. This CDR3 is CASSLSGTGTTEQYF. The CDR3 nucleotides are TGCGCCAGCAGCCTATCTGGGACAGGGACGACCGAGCAGTACTTC.

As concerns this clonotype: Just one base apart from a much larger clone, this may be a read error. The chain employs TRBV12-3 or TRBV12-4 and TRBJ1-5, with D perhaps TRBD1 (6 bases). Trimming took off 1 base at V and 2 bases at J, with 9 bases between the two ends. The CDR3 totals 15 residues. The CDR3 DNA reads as TGTGCCAGCAGTTTAGTGTCAGGGGGCAATCAGCCCCAGCATTTT. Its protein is CASSLVSGGNQPQHF.

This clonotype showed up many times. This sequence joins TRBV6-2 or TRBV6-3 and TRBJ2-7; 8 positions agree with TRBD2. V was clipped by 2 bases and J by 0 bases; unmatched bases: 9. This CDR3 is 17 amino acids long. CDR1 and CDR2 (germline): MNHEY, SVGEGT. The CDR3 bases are TGTGCCAGCAGTTACAGGAGAGCGGGGGCCCACTCCTACGAGCAGTACTTC. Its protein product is CASSYRRAGAHSYEQYF.

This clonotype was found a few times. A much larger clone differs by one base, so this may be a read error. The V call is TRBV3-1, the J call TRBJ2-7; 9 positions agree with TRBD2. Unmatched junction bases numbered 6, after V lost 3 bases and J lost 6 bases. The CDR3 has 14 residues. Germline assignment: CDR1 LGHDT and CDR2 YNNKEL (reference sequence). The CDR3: CASSHHSGRCEQYF. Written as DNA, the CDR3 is TGTGCCAGCAGCCACCATAGCGGGAGATGCGAGCAGTACTTC.

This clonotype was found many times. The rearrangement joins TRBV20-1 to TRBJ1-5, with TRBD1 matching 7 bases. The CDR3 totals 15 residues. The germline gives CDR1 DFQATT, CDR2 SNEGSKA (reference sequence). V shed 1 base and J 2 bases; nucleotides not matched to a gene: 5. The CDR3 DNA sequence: TGCAGTGCTAGAGGAGGGGGCGCGGGCAATCAGCCCCAGCATTTT. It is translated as CSARGGGAGNQPQHF.

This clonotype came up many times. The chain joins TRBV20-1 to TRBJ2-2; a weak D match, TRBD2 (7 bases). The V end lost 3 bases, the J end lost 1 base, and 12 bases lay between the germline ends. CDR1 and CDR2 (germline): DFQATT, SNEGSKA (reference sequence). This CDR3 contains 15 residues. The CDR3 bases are TGCAGTGCTAGGGGGGGGCACCTGAACACCGGGGAGCTGTTTTTT. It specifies CSARGGHLNTGELFF.

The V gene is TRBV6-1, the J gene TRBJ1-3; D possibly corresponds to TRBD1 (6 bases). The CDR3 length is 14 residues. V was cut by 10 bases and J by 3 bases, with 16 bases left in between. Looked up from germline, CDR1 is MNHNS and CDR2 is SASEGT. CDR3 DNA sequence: TGTGCCACCGACCGTCCAGGGGTTGGAAACACCATATATTTT. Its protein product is CATDRPGVGNTIYF.